This T cell receptor (beta chain) was observed in a study of CXCR3-negative and CXCR3-positive naive CD8 T cells (dated by TCRdb to about 2019). For the wider study: About 135 million TRB reads were obtained in total, roughly 1.5 +/- 0.3 million reads per library. Data from 11 donors, pooled across two independent experiments, went into the diversity and physicochemical repertoire analyses. TRBV-TRBJ cluster analysis included naive subsets from a handful of donors and memory cells from 3 donors. The paper's findings and limits, for the study overall: Comparably high repertoire diversity was found in both naive subsets, whereas much lower repertoire diversity was found in memory CD8+ T cells. TRBV-TRBJ usage was similar between naive CXCR3-negative and CXCR3-positive cells from the same donor, while memory cells showed distinct patterns. TRB CDR3s from CXCR3-positive naive cells showed higher hydrophobicity (lower Kidera factor 4), lower energy, and higher strength and volume indices than CXCR3-negative naive cells. Freshly isolated PBMCs were used for most assays because CXCR3 expression partially decreased after cryopreservation. Because surface CD5, which has been linked to self-reactivity in mice, was comparable between naive subsets, TCR interaction strength was also inferred from TRB CDR3 physicochemical properties.

In regard to this clonotype: No cognate antigen has been identified for it.

For every CD8+ T cell subset, about 300,000 cells were flow-sorted straight into RLT lysis buffer, and each subset was sorted in triplicate. Naive CD8+ T cells were defined stringently as CD45RO-CCR7+CD27+CD95- to exclude memory contaminants. Peripheral blood mononuclear cells were isolated from buffy coats by standard density gradient centrifugation. Naive CXCR3-negative and CXCR3-positive CD8+ T cells were flow-sorted using a FACSAria III. Total RNA was extracted from sorted cells using an RNeasy Mini Kit. This sample was sequenced with a NextSeq 550. The Human TCR Profiling Kit (MiLaboratory) was used to make UMI-labeled 5' RACE TRB cDNA libraries. cDNA synthesis used the entire amount of extracted RNA, and PCR amplification then used the entire amount of cDNA produced. Libraries were prepared in parallel with an identical number of PCR cycles. The authors' pipeline ran thus. About 50,000 +/- 10,000 unique UMI-labeled TRB cDNA molecules per library were extracted with MIGEC and MiXCR, with at least two reads per UMI required. On average, approximately 40,000 +/- 10,000 functional in-frame TRB CDR3 nucleotide clonotypes lacking stop codons were found per library. After downsampling to 5000 UMI-labeled TRB molecules per sample, diversity metrics such as normalized Shannon-Wiener and Chao1 were calculated in VDJtools. For the central five CDR3 residues, VDJtools calculated physicochemical properties weighted by clonotype size, namely interaction energy, strength, volume and Kidera factor 4. TCRdb reprocessed the reads, and each CDR3 protein sequence is entered once, without DNA. The V and J calls and clone size are TCRdb's, not the authors'. The table for this sample lists some 150,000 distinct CDR3 sequences. Of the sample, over 0.25% falls within the top ten clones.

The CDR3 contains 15 residues, cysteine and phenylalanine counted. The entry carries no DNA sequence. The germline V gene (reference sequence) supplies CDR1 SEHNR and CDR2 FQNEAQ. This chain joins TRBV7-9 to TRBJ2-1. Sequenced material: naive CXCR3+ CD8+ T cells from blood. The sample's cell subset or site label, decoded: CD45RO-CCR7+CD27+CD95- naive CD8+ T cells expressing CXCR3 (TNR3+). This clonotype originated in a human donor in good health. Some clones in this sample may be carry-over from other donors' samples. The CDR3 here reads CASSLMDETWNEQFF.